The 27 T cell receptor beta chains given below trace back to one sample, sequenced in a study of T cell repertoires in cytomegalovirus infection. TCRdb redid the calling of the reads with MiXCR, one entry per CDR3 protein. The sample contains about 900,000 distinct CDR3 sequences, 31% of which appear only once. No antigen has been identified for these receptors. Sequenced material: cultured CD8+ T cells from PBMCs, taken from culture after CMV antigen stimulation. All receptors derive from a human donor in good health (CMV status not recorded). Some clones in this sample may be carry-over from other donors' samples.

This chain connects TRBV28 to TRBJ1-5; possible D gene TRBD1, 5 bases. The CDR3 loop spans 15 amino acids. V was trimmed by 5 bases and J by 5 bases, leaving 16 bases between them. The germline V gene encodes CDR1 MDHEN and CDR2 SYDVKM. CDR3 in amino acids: CASSPFWGGDQPQHF. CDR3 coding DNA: TGTGCCAGCAGTCCCTTTTGGGGAGGGGATCAGCCCCAGCATTTT.

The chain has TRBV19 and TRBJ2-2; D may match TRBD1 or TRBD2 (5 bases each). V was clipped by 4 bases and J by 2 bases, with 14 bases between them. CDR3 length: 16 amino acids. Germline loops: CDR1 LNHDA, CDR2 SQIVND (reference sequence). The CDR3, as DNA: TGTGCCAGTAGTACTTGGGACCTTAAAAACACCGGGGAGCTGTTTTTT. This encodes CASSTWDLKNTGELFF.

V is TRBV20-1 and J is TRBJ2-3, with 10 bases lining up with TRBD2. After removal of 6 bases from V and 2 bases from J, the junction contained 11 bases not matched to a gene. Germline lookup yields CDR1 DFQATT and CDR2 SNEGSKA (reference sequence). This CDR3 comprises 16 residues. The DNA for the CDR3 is TGCAGTGCATCCCATCTAGCGGGGGAAAACACAGATACGCAGTATTTT. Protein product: CSASHLAGENTDTQYF.

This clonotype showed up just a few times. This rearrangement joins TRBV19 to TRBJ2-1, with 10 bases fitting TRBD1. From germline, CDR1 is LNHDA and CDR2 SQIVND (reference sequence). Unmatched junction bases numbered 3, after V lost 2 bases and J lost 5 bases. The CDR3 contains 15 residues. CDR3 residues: CASSIWDRGDNEQFF. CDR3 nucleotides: TGTGCCAGTAGTATATGGGACAGGGGAGACAATGAGCAGTTCTTC.

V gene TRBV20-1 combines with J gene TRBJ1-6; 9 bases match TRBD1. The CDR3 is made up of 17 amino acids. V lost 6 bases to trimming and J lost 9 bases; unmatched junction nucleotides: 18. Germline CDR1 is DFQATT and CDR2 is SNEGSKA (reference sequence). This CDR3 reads CSASGGQDRGWSSPLHF. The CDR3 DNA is TGCAGTGCCAGCGGGGGACAGGACAGGGGTTGGAGTTCACCCCTCCACTTT.

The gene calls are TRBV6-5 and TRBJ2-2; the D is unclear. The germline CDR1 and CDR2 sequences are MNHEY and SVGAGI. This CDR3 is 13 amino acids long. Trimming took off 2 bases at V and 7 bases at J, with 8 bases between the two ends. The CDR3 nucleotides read TGTGCCAGCAGTTACGAGGTGTGCGGGGAGCTGTTTTTT. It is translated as CASSYEVCGELFF.

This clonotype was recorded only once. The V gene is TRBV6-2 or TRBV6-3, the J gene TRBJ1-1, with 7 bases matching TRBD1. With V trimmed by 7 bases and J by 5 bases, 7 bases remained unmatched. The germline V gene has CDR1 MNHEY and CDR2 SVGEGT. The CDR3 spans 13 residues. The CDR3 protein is CASIPTGRTEAFF. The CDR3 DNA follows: TGTGCCAGCATTCCGACAGGGAGGACTGAAGCTTTCTTT.

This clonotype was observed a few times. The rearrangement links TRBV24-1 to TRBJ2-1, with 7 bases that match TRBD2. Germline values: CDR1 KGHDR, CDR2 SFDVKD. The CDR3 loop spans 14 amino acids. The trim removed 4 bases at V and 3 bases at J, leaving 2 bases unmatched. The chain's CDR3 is CATSESSGYNEQFF. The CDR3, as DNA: TGTGCCACCAGTGAGTCTAGCGGCTACAATGAGCAGTTCTTC.

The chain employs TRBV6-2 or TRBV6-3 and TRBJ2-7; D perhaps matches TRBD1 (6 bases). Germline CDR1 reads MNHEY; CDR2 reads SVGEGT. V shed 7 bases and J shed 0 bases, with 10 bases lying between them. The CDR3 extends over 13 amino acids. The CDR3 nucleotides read TGTGCCAGCAAGGGGGTCAGCTCCTACGAGCAGTACGTC. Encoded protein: CASKGVSSYEQYV.

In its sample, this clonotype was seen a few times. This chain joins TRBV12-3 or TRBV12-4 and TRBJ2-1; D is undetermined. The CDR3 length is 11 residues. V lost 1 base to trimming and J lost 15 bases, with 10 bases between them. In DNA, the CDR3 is TGTGCCAGCAGTTTAGAACAGATGGTGTTCTTC. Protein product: CASSLEQMVFF.

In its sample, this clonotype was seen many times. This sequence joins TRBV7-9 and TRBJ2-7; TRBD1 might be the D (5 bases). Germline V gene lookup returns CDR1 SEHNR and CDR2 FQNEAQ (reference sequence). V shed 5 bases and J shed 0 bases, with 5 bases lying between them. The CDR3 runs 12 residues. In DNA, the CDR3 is TGTGCCAGCAGCCAGGGCTCCTACGAGCAGTACGTC. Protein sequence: CASSQGSYEQYV.

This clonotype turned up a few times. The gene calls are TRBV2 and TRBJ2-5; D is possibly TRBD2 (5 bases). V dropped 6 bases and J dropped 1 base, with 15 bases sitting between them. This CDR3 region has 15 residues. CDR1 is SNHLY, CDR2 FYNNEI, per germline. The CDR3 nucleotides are TGTGCCAGCAGGGAGGAAGCTAGGGCCCAAGAGACCCAGTACTTC. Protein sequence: CASREEARAQETQYF.

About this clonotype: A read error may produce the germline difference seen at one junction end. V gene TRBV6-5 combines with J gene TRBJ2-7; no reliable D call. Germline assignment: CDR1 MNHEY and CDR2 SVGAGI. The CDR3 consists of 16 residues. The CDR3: CASSYSPGSYPHEQDF. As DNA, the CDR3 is TGTGCCAGCAGTTACTCCCCCGGGTCTTATCCCCACGAGCAGGACTTC.

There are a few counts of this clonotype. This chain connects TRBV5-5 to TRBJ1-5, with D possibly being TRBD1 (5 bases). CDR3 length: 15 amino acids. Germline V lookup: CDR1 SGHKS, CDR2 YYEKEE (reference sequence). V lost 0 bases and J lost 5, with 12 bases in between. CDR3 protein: CASSLGTAGDQPQHF. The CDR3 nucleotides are TGTGCCAGCAGCTTGGGTACCGCGGGGGATCAGCCCCAGCATTTT.

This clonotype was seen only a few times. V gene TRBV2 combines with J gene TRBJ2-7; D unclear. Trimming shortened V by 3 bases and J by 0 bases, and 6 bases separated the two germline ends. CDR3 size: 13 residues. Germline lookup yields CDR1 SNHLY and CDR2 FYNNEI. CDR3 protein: CASSDNTSYEQYF. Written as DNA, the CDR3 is TGTGCCAGCAGTGACAATACCTCCTACGAGCAGTACTTC.

Here the CDR3 reads CASITGGTGELFF. As DNA, the CDR3 is TGTGCCAGCATCACAGGGGGGACCGGGGAGCTGTTTTTT. The chain is built from TRBV7-9 and TRBJ2-2, with TRBD1 identical over 8 bases. J gave up 5 bases and V 7 bases, and 3 bases lay outside the gene matches. CDR3 size: 13 residues. Germline CDR1 reads SEHNR; CDR2 reads FQNEAQ (reference sequence). The full variable domain, rest sourced from reference TRBV7-9 and TRBJ2-2, is DTGVSQNPRHKITKRGQNVTFRCDPISEHNRLYWYRQTLGQGPEFLTYFQNEAQLEKSRLLSDRFSAERPKGSFSTLEIQRTEQGDSAMYLCASITGGTGELFFGEGSRLTVL.

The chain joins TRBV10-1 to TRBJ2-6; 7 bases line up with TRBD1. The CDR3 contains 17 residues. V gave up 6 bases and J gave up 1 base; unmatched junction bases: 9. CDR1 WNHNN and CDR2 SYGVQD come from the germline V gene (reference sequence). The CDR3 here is CASRRTGKRSGANVLTF. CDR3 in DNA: TGCGCCAGCAGAAGGACAGGCAAGAGATCTGGGGCCAACGTCCTGACTTTC.

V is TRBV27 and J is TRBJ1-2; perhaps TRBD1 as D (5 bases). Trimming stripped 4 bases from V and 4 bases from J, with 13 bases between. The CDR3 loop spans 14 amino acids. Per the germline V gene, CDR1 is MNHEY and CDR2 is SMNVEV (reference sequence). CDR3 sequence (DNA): TGTGCCAGCAGTTACCAGGGTAGAGGCTATGGCTACACCTTC. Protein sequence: CASSYQGRGYGYTF.

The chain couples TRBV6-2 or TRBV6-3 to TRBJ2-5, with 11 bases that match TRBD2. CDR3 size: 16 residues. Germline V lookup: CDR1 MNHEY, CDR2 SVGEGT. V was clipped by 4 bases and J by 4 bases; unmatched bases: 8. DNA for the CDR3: TGTGCCAGCAGTTCCCCGACTAGCGGGGTGCTAGAGACCCAGTACTTC. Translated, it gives CASSSPTSGVLETQYF.

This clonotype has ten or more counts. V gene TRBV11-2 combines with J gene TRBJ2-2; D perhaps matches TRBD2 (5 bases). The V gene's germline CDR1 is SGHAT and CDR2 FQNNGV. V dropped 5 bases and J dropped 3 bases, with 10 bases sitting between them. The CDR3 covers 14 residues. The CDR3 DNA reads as TGTGCCAGCAGCCCGGAGCGGTACACCGGGGAGCTGTTTTTT. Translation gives CASSPERYTGELFF.

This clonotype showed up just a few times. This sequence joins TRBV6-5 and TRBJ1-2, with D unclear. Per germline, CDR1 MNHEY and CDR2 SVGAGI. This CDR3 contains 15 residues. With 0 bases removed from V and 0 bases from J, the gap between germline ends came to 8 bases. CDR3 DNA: TGTGCCAGCAGTTACTCGATTGGCTCTAACTATGGCTACACCTTC. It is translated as CASSYSIGSNYGYTF.

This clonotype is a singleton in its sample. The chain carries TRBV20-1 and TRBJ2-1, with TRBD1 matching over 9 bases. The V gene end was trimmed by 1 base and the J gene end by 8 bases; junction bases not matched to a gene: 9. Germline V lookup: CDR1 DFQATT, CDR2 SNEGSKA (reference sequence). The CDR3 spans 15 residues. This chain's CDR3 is CSARVTGGAIYEQFF. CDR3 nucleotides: TGCAGTGCTAGAGTTACAGGGGGCGCGATCTATGAGCAGTTCTTC.

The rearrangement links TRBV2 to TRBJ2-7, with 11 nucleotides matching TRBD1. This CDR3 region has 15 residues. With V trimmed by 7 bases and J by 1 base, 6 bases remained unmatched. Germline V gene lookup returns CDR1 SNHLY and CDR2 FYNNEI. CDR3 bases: TGTGCCAGCAATGGACAGGGGGCGATTTCCTACGAGCAGTACGTC. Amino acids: CASNGQGAISYEQYV.

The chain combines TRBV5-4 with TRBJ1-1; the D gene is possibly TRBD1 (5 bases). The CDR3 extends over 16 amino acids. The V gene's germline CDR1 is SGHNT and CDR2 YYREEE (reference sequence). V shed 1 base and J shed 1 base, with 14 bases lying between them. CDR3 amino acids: CASSLLGRATNTEAFF. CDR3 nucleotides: TGTGCCAGCAGCTTGCTGGGCAGGGCAACGAACACTGAAGCTTTCTTT.

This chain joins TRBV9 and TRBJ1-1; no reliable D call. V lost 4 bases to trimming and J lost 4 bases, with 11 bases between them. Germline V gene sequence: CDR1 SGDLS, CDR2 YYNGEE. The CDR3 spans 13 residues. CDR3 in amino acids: CASSPVLSTEAFF. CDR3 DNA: TGTGCCAGCAGCCCGGTCCTAAGCACTGAAGCTTTCTTT.

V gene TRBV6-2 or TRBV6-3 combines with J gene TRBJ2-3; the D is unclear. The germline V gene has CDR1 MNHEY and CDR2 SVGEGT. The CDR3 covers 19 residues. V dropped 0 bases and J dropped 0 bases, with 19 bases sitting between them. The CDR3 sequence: CASSYSILLYSESTDTQYF. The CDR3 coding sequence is TGTGCCAGCAGTTACTCGATTCTCCTTTATTCGGAAAGCACAGATACGCAGTATTTT.

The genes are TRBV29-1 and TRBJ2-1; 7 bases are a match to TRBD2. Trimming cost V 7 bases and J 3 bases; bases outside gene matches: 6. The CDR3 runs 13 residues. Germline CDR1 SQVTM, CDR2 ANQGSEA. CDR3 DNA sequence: TGCAGCGAGCTTGGGGGGGGCTACAATGAGCAGTTCTTC. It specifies CSELGGGYNEQFF.